The next 29 T cell receptor beta chains were all read from a single sample in a study of blood T cell repertoires in COVID-19. Only in-frame clones appear in the TCRdb table, and some are missing; sequencing was by immunoSEQ multiplex PCR. The table records about 310,000 clones, 70% to 90% of them present only once. The sample was PBMCs or T cells enriched from blood (not recorded which). The receptors shown here come from a man aged 25 to 40 who had recovered from COVID-19.

The V call is TRBV5-1, the J call TRBJ2-2; D perhaps matches TRBD1 (6 bases). The CDR3 has 15 amino acids. CDR1 and CDR2 from the germline V gene are SGHRS and YFSETQ. Trimming took 3 bases from V and 3 from J, leaving 12 bases between them. CDR3 sequence reads: CASSSQGLDTGELFF. CDR3 DNA sequence: TGCGCCAGCAGCTCACAGGGATTGGACACCGGGGAGCTGTTTTTT.

The chain combines TRBV24-1 with TRBJ2-2; weak D call: TRBD1 (6 bases). In germline, CDR1 is KGHDR, CDR2 SFDVKD. The germline V and J ends were trimmed by 9 bases and 5 bases, with 21 bases remaining between them. CDR3 length equals 16 residues. CDR3 residues: CATGGYGELITGELFF. CDR3 coding DNA: TGTGCCACCGGGGGCTACGGCGAGTTGATTACCGGGGAGCTGTTTTTT.

The chain links TRBV11-1 to TRBJ2-1, with 7 bases aligning to TRBD2. CDR3 length equals 12 residues. With V trimmed by 4 bases and J by 13 bases, 7 bases remained unmatched. Germline V gene lookup returns CDR1 SGHAT and CDR2 FQDESV (reference sequence). In DNA form, the CDR3 reads TGTGCCAGCAGCTCCCGCGGACTAGAACAGTTCTTC. Translated: CASSSRGLEQFF. Together with reference TRBV11-1 and TRBJ2-1, the CDR3 gives the full variable domain: EAEVAQSPRYKITEKSQAVAFWCDPISGHATLYWYRQILGQGPELLVQFQDESVVDDSQLPKDRFSAERLKGVDSTLKIQPAELGDSAMYLCASSSRGLEQFFGPGTRLTVL.

CDR3: CASGLGLGGYTF. DNA for the CDR3: TGTGCTAGTGGTTTGGGACTAGGGGGCTACACCTTC. This chain uses TRBV12-5 with TRBJ1-2, with no clear D. V lost 1 base and J lost 8, with 8 bases in between. Germline CDR1 and CDR2: LGHNT and FRNRAP. CDR3 length: 12 residues.

The chain carries TRBV12-5 and TRBJ2-1; 9 bases are a match to TRBD1. The CDR3 loop spans 14 amino acids. The V gene end was trimmed by 5 bases and the J gene end by 6 bases; junction bases not matched to a gene: 5. From germline, CDR1 is LGHNT and CDR2 FRNRAP. CDR3 nucleotide sequence: TGTGCTAGTGGTACGGGACAGGGTGTCAATGAGCAGTTCTTC. Translation: CASGTGQGVNEQFF. The variable domain in full, completed from reference TRBV12-5 and TRBJ2-1, reads DARVTQTPRHKVTEMGQEVTMRCQPILGHNTVFWYRQTMMQGLELLAYFRNRAPLDDSGMPKDRFSAEMPDATLATLKIQPSEPRDSAVYFCASGTGQGVNEQFFGPGTRLTVL.

The gene calls are TRBV19 and TRBJ1-3, with D possibly TRBD1 on 6 matching bases. This CDR3 is built from 14 residues. Germline V gene lookup returns CDR1 LNHDA and CDR2 SQIVND (reference sequence). V lost 5 bases and J lost 1, with 9 bases in between. The CDR3 region is CASSWTASGNTIYF. The CDR3, as DNA: TGTGCCAGTAGTTGGACAGCATCTGGAAACACCATATATTTT.

The rearrangement uses TRBV21-1 and TRBJ1-2. TRBV21-1 is shown as a pseudogene. The CDR3 length is 19 residues. CDR3 nucleotide sequence: TGTGCCAGCAGCAAAGAGCTTGAAGGTGAGAGGCGGAACGTCTATGGCTACACCTTC. Protein product: CASSKELEGERRNVYGYTF.

The chain links TRBV7-9 to TRBJ2-7; 10 positions agree with TRBD1. With V trimmed by 4 bases and J by 3 bases, 6 bases remained unmatched. Germline assignment: CDR1 SEHNR and CDR2 FQNEAQ (reference sequence). This CDR3 comprises 15 residues. The CDR3 coding sequence is TGTGCCAGCAGCTCCCGGACAGGGGGTTTCTACGAGCAGTACTTC. Protein: CASSSRTGGFYEQYF.

This clone was seen many times. The J gene is TRBJ1-1, the V gene TRBV10-3; D uncertain. Trimming removed 3 bases at V and 6 bases at J, with 8 bases between. CDR3 length: 12 amino acids. Germline CDR1 and CDR2: ENHRY and SYGVKD. CDR3 sequence (DNA): TGTGCCATCAGTGACGGTAGCCCTGAAGCTTTCTTT. As protein: CAISDGSPEAFF.

The gene calls are TRBV7-8 and TRBJ1-2; 8 bases line up with TRBD1. Germline V CDR1 and CDR2: SGHVS, FQNEAQ. The CDR3 has 18 residues. V lost 2 bases and J lost 0; bases outside the gene matches: 11. DNA for the CDR3: TGTGCCAGCAGCTTATTCCGGGACAGGAAAGGGTCTAACTATGGCTACACCTTC. Protein product: CASSLFRDRKGSNYGYTF.

The chain couples TRBV7-3 to TRBJ2-3; TRBD1 matches 7 bases. J lost 3 bases, V lost 5 bases, and 8 bases had no gene match. Per germline, CDR1 SGHTA and CDR2 FQGTGA. The CDR3 sequence is 15 residues long. The CDR3 DNA is TGTGCCAGCAGCGCCCGACAGGGATTAACAGATACGCAGTATTTT. The encoded protein is CASSARQGLTDTQYF.

The V and J genes are TRBV5-4 and TRBJ1-2, with a tentative D call TRBD1 (6 bases). The CDR3 loop spans 13 amino acids. V lost 2 bases to trimming and J lost 8 bases, with 13 bases between them. Germline V gene lookup returns CDR1 SGHNT and CDR2 YYREEE (reference sequence). CDR3 DNA: TGTGCCAGCAGCTTAGGACAGCCTGGGGGCTACACCTTC. Amino acids: CASSLGQPGGYTF.

V usage is TRBV2 and J usage is TRBJ2-3; perhaps TRBD1 as D (5 bases). Germline V gene sequence: CDR1 SNHLY, CDR2 FYNNEI. V was trimmed by 7 bases and J by 3 bases, leaving 11 bases between them. The CDR3 spans 13 residues. This CDR3 reads CASIGQGTDTQYF. The CDR3 DNA sequence: TGTGCCAGCATAGGGCAGGGAACAGATACGCAGTATTTT.

The chain joins TRBV5-6 to TRBJ2-5, with D perhaps matching TRBD1 (5 bases). Germline values: CDR1 SGHDT, CDR2 YYEEEE. The CDR3 contains 13 residues. Deletions cut 1 base from V and 5 bases from J, with 9 bases between. CDR3 region: CASSLRGRETQYF. CDR3 nucleotides: TGTGCCAGCAGCTTGAGGGGCCGGGAGACCCAGTACTTC.

This clone was seen a few times. This chain connects TRBV30 to TRBJ2-3, with TRBD2 as a possible D gene (5 bases). CDR1 and CDR2 from the germline V gene are GTSNPN and SVGIG (reference sequence). The CDR3 runs to 14 residues. V lost 3 bases and J lost 6, with 16 bases in between. The CDR3 region has the DNA TGTGCCTGGAGGCGAGGGTCTTTAGGGGATACGCAGTATTTT. Amino acid sequence: CAWRRGSLGDTQYF.

The chain links TRBV2 to TRBJ1-1; 9 bases match TRBD1. The CDR3 is made up of 14 amino acids. Per germline, CDR1 SNHLY and CDR2 FYNNEI. Germline trimming cut 5 bases from V and 3 bases from J; bases unmatched to any gene: 4. The CDR3 sequence is CASSLDRGDTEAFF. The CDR3 DNA sequence: TGTGCCAGCAGTCTAGACAGGGGGGACACTGAAGCTTTCTTT.

CDR3 sequence (DNA): TGTGCCAGCAGCCCCCCGTGGGGCGCCAATGAGCAGTTCTTC. It encodes CASSPPWGANEQFF. The rearrangement joins TRBV11-3 to TRBJ2-1, with D tentatively TRBD1 (5 bases). V was shortened by 5 bases and J by 6 bases, with 14 bases between the two germline ends. CDR1 is SGHNT and CDR2 is YENEEA in the germline V gene. The CDR3 is 14 amino acids.

V usage is TRBV27 and J usage is TRBJ1-1; the D gene is possibly TRBD1 (5 bases). Germline values: CDR1 MNHEY, CDR2 SMNVEV (reference sequence). Trimming removed 2 bases at V and 6 bases at J, with 10 bases between. CDR3 length: 13 residues. CDR3 sequence (DNA): TGTGCCAGCAGTTTAGAGGCGGGGGCTGAAGCTTTCTTT. It yields the protein CASSLEAGAEAFF.

This chain links TRBV5-5 with TRBJ2-7; D not certain. Trimming stripped 0 bases from V and 2 bases from J, with 6 bases between. The germline gives CDR1 SGHKS, CDR2 YYEKEE (reference sequence). The CDR3 runs to 13 residues. CDR3 in DNA: TGTGCCAGCAGCTTGGCGGGTCCCTACGAGCAGTACTTC. Its translation is CASSLAGPYEQYF.

The chain links TRBV5-4 to TRBJ2-7; TRBD2 might be the D (5 bases). Germline-derived CDR1 and CDR2 are SGHNT and YYREEE (reference sequence). Trimming cost V 0 bases and J 5 bases, with 12 bases left between them. This CDR3 is built from 14 residues. CDR3 sequence (DNA): TGTGCCAGCAGCTTGGGGAGCGGCCTTCACGAGCAGTACTTC. This translates into CASSLGSGLHEQYF. The full variable domain, its missing parts supplied by reference TRBV5-4 and TRBJ2-7, is ETGVTQSPTHLIKTRGQQVTLRCSSQSGHNTVSWYQQALGQGPQFIFQYYREEENGRGNFPPRFSGLQFPNYSSELNVNALELDDSALYLCASSLGSGLHEQYFGPGTRLTVT.

The chain links TRBV6-5 to TRBJ1-1; 9 nucleotides align to TRBD1. V lost 4 bases, J lost 0 bases, and 6 bases stayed unmatched. This CDR3 region has 16 residues. CDR1 and CDR2 from the germline V gene are MNHEY and SVGAGI. CDR3 amino acids: CASSLTGGRVNTEAFF. CDR3 coding DNA: TGTGCCAGCAGTTTGACAGGGGGTAGGGTGAACACTGAAGCTTTCTTT.

This clone was observed a handful of times. This specimen includes other DNA sequences encoding the same CDR3. The chain recombines TRBV5-6 with TRBJ2-5; D not certain. Deletions cut 1 base from V and 5 bases from J, with 3 bases between. The CDR3 is made up of 11 amino acids. CDR1 is SGHDT, CDR2 YYEEEE, per germline. Here the CDR3 reads CASSLRETQYF. CDR3 DNA: TGTGCCAGCAGCTTGCGGGAGACCCAGTACTTC.

The V and J genes are TRBV2 and TRBJ1-2, with a possible D match to TRBD1 (6 bases). Germline assignment: CDR1 SNHLY and CDR2 FYNNEI. The CDR3 consists of 14 residues. The V end lost 6 bases, the J end lost 0 bases, and 11 bases lay between the germline ends. CDR3 sequence (DNA): TGTGCCAGCAGGGTACAGGGAGCTAACTATGGCTACACCTTC. Its translation: CASRVQGANYGYTF.

V is TRBV5-1 and J is TRBJ2-3, with 9 bases identical to TRBD1. CDR3 length equals 15 residues. V was clipped by 4 bases and J by 2 bases; unmatched bases: 5. The germline V gene has CDR1 SGHRS and CDR2 YFSETQ. The chain's CDR3 is CASSLGQGVTDTQYF. Written as DNA, the CDR3 is TGCGCCAGCAGCCTGGGACAGGGAGTCACAGATACGCAGTATTTT.

This clone was recorded once. This chain links TRBV6-5 with TRBJ1-2, with 7 bases matching TRBD1. The CDR3 spans 14 residues. Looked up from germline, CDR1 is MNHEY and CDR2 is SVGAGI. The junction had 7 bases not matched to a gene; V was cut back by 6 bases and J by 3 bases. CDR3 residues: CASRGDSTHYGYTF. CDR3 bases: TGTGCCAGCAGGGGGGACAGCACCCACTATGGCTACACCTTC.

J is TRBJ2-1 and V is TRBV25-1, with 10 bases that match TRBD1. Unmatched junction bases numbered 6, after V lost 8 bases and J lost 5 bases. In germline, CDR1 is MGHDK, CDR2 SYGVNS. CDR3 length: 14 residues. As DNA, the CDR3 is TGTGCCAGCGGGACGGGACAGGGGAACAATGAGCAGTTCTTC. Amino acid sequence: CASGTGQGNNEQFF.

This chain links TRBV9 with TRBJ2-5; no reliable D call. V lost 2 bases to trimming and J lost 4 bases, with 3 bases between them. The CDR3 totals 11 residues. Germline loops: CDR1 SGDLS, CDR2 YYNGEE. CDR3 in DNA: TGTGCCAGCAGCGTCTCAGAGACCCAGTACTTC. Translation gives CASSVSETQYF. Full variable domain (missing parts from reference TRBV9 and TRBJ2-5): DSGVTQTPKHLITATGQRVTLRCSPRSGDLSVYWYQQSLDQGLQFLIQYYNGEERAKGNILERFSAQQFPDLHSELNLSSLELGDSALYFCASSVSETQYFGPGTRLLVL.

V usage is TRBV14 and J usage is TRBJ1-3; the D gene is possibly TRBD1 (6 bases). The germline V gene encodes CDR1 SGHDN and CDR2 FVKESK. Trimming took 2 bases from V and 5 from J, leaving 13 bases between them. The CDR3 length is 15 residues. CDR3 loop: CASSQHGQKRNTIYF. Written as DNA, the CDR3 is TGTGCCAGCAGCCAACACGGACAGAAACGAAACACCATATATTTT.

This clone was recorded once. The V gene is TRBV18, the J gene TRBJ2-5, with 13 bases aligning to TRBD2. The germline V gene has CDR1 KGHSH and CDR2 LQKENI. Germline trimming cut 2 bases from V and 6 bases from J; bases unmatched to any gene: 15. The length of the CDR3 is 19 residues. As DNA, the CDR3 is TGTGCCAGCTCACCAGGCGGACTAGCGGGGGACGCCGCGATCCAGACCCAGTACTTC. Protein: CASSPGGLAGDAAIQTQYF.